The sample holds a few counts of the clone carrying this T cell receptor (beta chain). The CDR3 covers 16 residues. Germline V gene sequence: CDR1 LGHDT, CDR2 YNNKEL (reference sequence). Trimming pared 4 bases from V and 7 bases from J, leaving 20 bases between. MiXCR, applied by TCRdb to the 5' RACE reads, yields one record per CDR3 protein. The sample yields about 130,000 distinct CDR3 sequences, roughly 8.2% seen once. This specimen comes from a study of T cells after yellow fever vaccination. The V gene is TRBV3-1, the J gene TRBJ2-1; D is perhaps TRBD2 (5 bases). The material sequenced was CD8+ T cells sorted from PBMCs, taken on the day of the yellow fever booster vaccination. This clonotype was sampled from a man aged 18 to 30 who received the YFV17D yellow fever vaccine. This CDR3 reads CASSPFLTGPGNEQFF. The CDR3 coding sequence is TGTGCCAGCAGCCCCTTCCTTACTGGACCGGGAAATGAGCAGTTCTTC.